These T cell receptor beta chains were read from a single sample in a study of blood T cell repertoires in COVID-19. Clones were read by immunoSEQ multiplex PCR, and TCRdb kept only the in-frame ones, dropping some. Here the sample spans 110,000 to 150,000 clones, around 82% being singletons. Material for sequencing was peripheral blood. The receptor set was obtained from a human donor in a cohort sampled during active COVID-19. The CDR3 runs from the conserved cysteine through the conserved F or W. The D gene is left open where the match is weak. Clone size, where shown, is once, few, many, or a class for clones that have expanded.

CDR3 DNA: TGCAGCGTTGCGGATAGTGGGTACAGTGAGCAGTTCTTC
CDR3 protein: CSVADSGYSEQFF
J gene: TRBJ2-1
D gene: -
clone size: -
V gene: TRBV29-1

CDR3 DNA: TGTGCCAGCAGCCAACCGACAGGGGGCGCTGGCACAGATACGCAGTATTTT
CDR3 protein: CASSQPTGGAGTDTQYF
J gene: TRBJ2-3
D gene: TRBD1
clone size: -
V gene: TRBV7-2

CDR3 DNA: TGTGCCAGCAGCTCCGACAGGATTGGGGCCAAAAACATTCAGTACTTC
CDR3 protein: CASSSDRIGAKNIQYF
J gene: TRBJ2-4
D gene: -
clone size: -
V gene: TRBV5-4

CDR3 DNA: TGCGCCAGCAGCTTGGGACAGGGGAGGGCCTACGAGCAGTACTTC
CDR3 protein: CASSLGQGRAYEQYF
J gene: TRBJ2-7
D gene: -
clone size: -
V gene: TRBV5-1

CDR3 DNA: TGTGCCAGCTCACTGGACACCTCCTATGGCTACACCTTC
CDR3 protein: CASSLDTSYGYTF
J gene: TRBJ1-2
D gene: -
clone size: -
V gene: TRBV18

CDR3 DNA: TGTGCCAGCAGCTCCCAGGGGTTTGGGGCCAAAAACATTCAGTACTTC
CDR3 protein: CASSSQGFGAKNIQYF
J gene: TRBJ2-4
D gene: -
clone size: -
V gene: TRBV7-3

CDR3 DNA: TGTGCCACCAGTGACCCGGACCTAGCCGGTGGTCAGCCCCAGCATTTT
CDR3 protein: CATSDPDLAGGQPQHF
J gene: TRBJ1-5
D gene: -
clone size: -
V gene: TRBV24-1

CDR3 DNA: TGTGCCAGTAGTATAACGACAGGGGGCCTTTGGAACACTGAAGCTTTCTTT
CDR3 protein: CASSITTGGLWNTEAFF
J gene: TRBJ1-1
D gene: TRBD1
clone size: -
V gene: TRBV19

CDR3 DNA: TGTGCCAGCAGTCAGACTAGCGGTAGTGCAGAGACCCAGTACTTC
CDR3 protein: CASSQTSGSAETQYF
J gene: TRBJ2-5
D gene: TRBD2
clone size: few
V gene: TRBV2

CDR3 DNA: TGTGCCAGCAGCCCTTCTAGCGGGGGGAGGGATACGCAGTATTTT
CDR3 protein: CASSPSSGGRDTQYF
J gene: TRBJ2-3
D gene: TRBD2
clone size: -
V gene: TRBV3-1/TRBV3-2

CDR3 DNA: TGTGCCAGCAGCCGGACAGGGCATGAGCAGTTCTTC
CDR3 protein: CASSRTGHEQFF
J gene: TRBJ2-1
D gene: TRBD1
clone size: few
V gene: TRBV6-2/TRBV6-3

CDR3 DNA: TGCGCCAGCAGCCCAACCGACCGACTAGCGGGAGCTAATGAGCAGTTCTTC
CDR3 protein: CASSPTDRLAGANEQFF
J gene: TRBJ2-1
D gene: TRBD2
clone size: few
V gene: TRBV4-1

CDR3 DNA: TGTGCTAGTGGTTTGGCAAACAGGGGCACTGAAGCTTTCTTT
CDR3 protein: CASGLANRGTEAFF
J gene: TRBJ1-1
D gene: TRBD1
clone size: -
V gene: TRBV12-5

CDR3 DNA: TGTGCCAGCAGTTACGACCCAGGGGGCGCGGAAGCTTTCTTT
CDR3 protein: CASSYDPGGAEAFF
J gene: TRBJ1-1
D gene: TRBD1
clone size: -
V gene: TRBV6-5

CDR3 DNA: TGTGCCAGCACCTGGGGGGGTCTCTCTGGAAACACCATATATTTT
CDR3 protein: CASTWGGLSGNTIYF
J gene: TRBJ1-3
D gene: -
clone size: -
V gene: TRBV3-1/TRBV3-2

CDR3 DNA: TGTGCCAGTAGTATCCCTCGAGGGGGAAGACCAAACTATGGCTACACCTTC
CDR3 protein: CASSIPRGGRPNYGYTF
J gene: TRBJ1-2
D gene: -
clone size: -
V gene: TRBV19

CDR3 DNA: TGTGCCAGCAGTTACACCGACGGGGAGGATGGCTACACCTTC
CDR3 protein: CASSYTDGEDGYTF
J gene: TRBJ1-2
D gene: -
clone size: -
V gene: TRBV6-5

CDR3 DNA: TGTGCCAGCAGCCCGGGGGGGACTCGCACCGGGGAGCTGTTTTTT
CDR3 protein: CASSPGGTRTGELFF
J gene: TRBJ2-2
D gene: TRBD2
clone size: -
V gene: TRBV3-1/TRBV3-2

CDR3 DNA: TGTGCCAGCAGCGTACGAGCGGATCTATCCTACAATGAGCAGTTCTTC
CDR3 protein: CASSVRADLSYNEQFF
J gene: TRBJ2-1
D gene: -
clone size: -
V gene: TRBV9

CDR3 DNA: TGTGCCAGCAGCTCAGGACTAGCGGGAGCTGCAGATACGCAGTATTTT
CDR3 protein: CASSSGLAGAADTQYF
J gene: TRBJ2-3
D gene: TRBD2
clone size: -
V gene: TRBV7-3

CDR3 DNA: TGTGCCAGCAGCTTGAGGGACAGGAACACTGAAGCTTTCTTT
CDR3 protein: CASSLRDRNTEAFF
J gene: TRBJ1-1
D gene: TRBD1
clone size: -
V gene: TRBV5-5

CDR3 DNA: TGCGCCAGCAGCCAAGGGACGGGCGGGGGCTATGGCTACACCTTC
CDR3 protein: CASSQGTGGGYGYTF
J gene: TRBJ1-2
D gene: -
clone size: -
V gene: TRBV4-3

CDR3 DNA: TGCGCCAGCAGTGTGAAAGGACAGAACACTGAAGCTTTCTTT
CDR3 protein: CASSVKGQNTEAFF
J gene: TRBJ1-1
D gene: -
clone size: -
V gene: TRBV5-1

CDR3 DNA: TGTGCCAGCAGCTTGGTTACAGGGCTCGCTGGGGCCAACGTCCTGACTTTC
CDR3 protein: CASSLVTGLAGANVLTF
J gene: TRBJ2-6
D gene: -
clone size: -
V gene: TRBV5-4

CDR3 DNA: TGTGCCAGCAGCCGCGTTAGCGGGAGTAACGCAGATACGCAGTATTTT
CDR3 protein: CASSRVSGSNADTQYF
J gene: TRBJ2-3
D gene: TRBD2
clone size: -
V gene: TRBV5-6

CDR3 DNA: TGCGCCAGCAGCTTGGGAAGGGGGCAAGGCGGGGAGCTGTTTTTT
CDR3 protein: CASSLGRGQGGELFF
J gene: TRBJ2-2
D gene: TRBD1
clone size: few
V gene: TRBV5-1

CDR3 DNA: TGCGCCAGCACCACAGGGAATAACCCTGAAGCTTTCTTT
CDR3 protein: CASTTGNNPEAFF
J gene: TRBJ1-1
D gene: -
clone size: -
V gene: TRBV5-1

CDR3 DNA: TGTGCCAGCAGTGCCAGGACAGGGGGGGGCACAGATACGCAGTATTTT
CDR3 protein: CASSARTGGGTDTQYF
J gene: TRBJ2-3
D gene: TRBD1
clone size: -
V gene: TRBV6-1

CDR3 DNA: TGCGCCAGCAGCCTTTCGACCGGGGAGCTGTTTTTT
CDR3 protein: CASSLSTGELFF
J gene: TRBJ2-2
D gene: -
clone size: -
V gene: TRBV5-1

CDR3 DNA: TGTGCCAGCAGGTTGACATCTTACTATGGCTACACCTTC
CDR3 protein: CASRLTSYYGYTF
J gene: TRBJ1-2
D gene: -
clone size: once
V gene: TRBV7-2

CDR3 DNA: TGCGCCAGCAGCTTCGAACTCAATGCGAACTATGGCTACACCTTC
CDR3 protein: CASSFELNANYGYTF
J gene: TRBJ1-2
D gene: -
clone size: -
V gene: TRBV5-1

CDR3 DNA: TGTGCCAGCAGCCAAGTTTGGGGGCCGGACTATGGCTACACCTTC
CDR3 protein: CASSQVWGPDYGYTF
J gene: TRBJ1-2
D gene: -
clone size: -
V gene: TRBV3-1/TRBV3-2

CDR3 DNA: TGTGCCAGCACCATAGCCCTAGCGGGAGGCACAGATACGCAGTATTTT
CDR3 protein: CASTIALAGGTDTQYF
J gene: TRBJ2-3
D gene: TRBD2
clone size: once
V gene: TRBV28

CDR3 DNA: TGTGCCAGCAGCCAAGCCCACGTGGGGGGCTATGGCTACACCTTC
CDR3 protein: CASSQAHVGGYGYTF
J gene: TRBJ1-2
D gene: -
clone size: -
V gene: TRBV3-1/TRBV3-2

CDR3 DNA: TGCGCCAGCAGCCAAGATATGGGGGGTCAGAATCAGCCCCAGCATTTT
CDR3 protein: CASSQDMGGQNQPQHF
J gene: TRBJ1-5
D gene: -
clone size: few
V gene: TRBV4-3

CDR3 DNA: TGTGCCAGCAGCTTGGGCCAATCCACAGATACGCAGTATTTT
CDR3 protein: CASSLGQSTDTQYF
J gene: TRBJ2-3
D gene: -
clone size: -
V gene: TRBV7-9

CDR3 DNA: TGTGCCAGCAGCTCCAGAGGGAACTTGTACAATGAGCAGTTCTTC
CDR3 protein: CASSSRGNLYNEQFF
J gene: TRBJ2-1
D gene: -
clone size: -
V gene: TRBV7-2

CDR3 DNA: TGTGCCAGCAGCTTAGGTGGGACACGGGAGTACTTC
CDR3 protein: CASSLGGTREYF
J gene: TRBJ2-7
D gene: -
clone size: -
V gene: TRBV7-9

CDR3 DNA: TGTGCCAGCAGCTTAGGGGCCAGCCCTAGCACAGATACGCAGTATTTT
CDR3 protein: CASSLGASPSTDTQYF
J gene: TRBJ2-3
D gene: -
clone size: few
V gene: TRBV7-2

CDR3 DNA: TGTGCCAGCAGCCAAGGTATTTCCCTCTCCTACGAGCAGTACTTC
CDR3 protein: CASSQGISLSYEQYF
J gene: TRBJ2-7
D gene: -
clone size: -
V gene: TRBV14

CDR3 DNA: TGTGCCAGCTCACCGTGGGAGGGAAATGAGCAGTTCTTC
CDR3 protein: CASSPWEGNEQFF
J gene: TRBJ2-1
D gene: TRBD2
clone size: -
V gene: TRBV18

CDR3 DNA: TGTGCCAGCAGGGGACAGACAGGGGGAGAGACCCAGTACTTC
CDR3 protein: CASRGQTGGETQYF
J gene: TRBJ2-5
D gene: TRBD1
clone size: -
V gene: TRBV3-1/TRBV3-2